This T cell receptor (beta chain) was recorded in a study of radiotherapy plus CTLA-4 blockade in lung cancer. General study points: Following radiotherapy plus ipilimumab, tumor-derived TCR clones expanded in the blood. Response, reportedly, was best predicted by interferon-beta along with early blood T cell clone dynamics.

The protocol was immunoSEQ multiplex PCR, while the TCRdb copy is restricted to in-frame clones and leaves out a portion. The table records 15,000 to 20,000 clones, approximately 85% of them present only once. In its sample, this clone was seen once. As yet, its antigen is unknown. Patients in the study, people with chemo-refractory metastatic non-small-cell lung cancer, received focal radiation plus ipilimumab CTLA-4 blockade. The receptor's source is a human donor with non-small cell lung cancer whose response to radiotherapy plus ipilimumab could not be evaluated. Here the sequenced sample was peripheral blood, taken from a patient treated with radiotherapy plus ipilimumab.

CDR3 bases: TGTGCCAGCAGACAGTCTCGTGGAAACACCATATATTTT. Its protein product is CASRQSRGNTIYF. J is TRBJ1-3 and V is TRBV27; D gene ambiguous. Per germline, CDR1 MNHEY and CDR2 SMNVEV (reference sequence). Between the trimmed V and J ends, which lost 6 bases and 3 bases, there was a span of 9 bases. The CDR3 totals 13 residues.